The entry that follows covers one T cell receptor (beta chain) sequence. Its antigen is not known. The germline V gene has CDR1 SNHLY and CDR2 FYNNEI. The CDR3 has 15 amino acids. With 7 bases removed from V and 4 bases from J, the gap between germline ends came to 17 bases. The data stem from a study of Graves' ophthalmopathy and Graves' hyperthyroidism. Study information: Ahead of any treatment, peripheral blood was obtained at the initial diagnosis.

General study findings and limits: Also, most clonotypes expanded in the thyroid above 0.001 frequency appeared in blood.

Amplification of the TCR beta CDR3 regions used RNA transcripts (as template). An opening RT-PCR round employed HTBI primers and preceded a second-round multiplex PCR. TCRdb re-derived calls from the multiplex PCR reads in MiXCR, one entry per CDR3 protein. This table has hundreds of thousands of distinct CDR3 sequences, about two fifths appearing once. Specimen: peripheral blood. The chain couples TRBV2 to TRBJ1-5; D is uncertain. The receptor was derived from an adult man with Graves' ophthalmopathy. The CDR3 spells CASTIGRAGNQPQHF. DNA of the CDR3: TGTGCCAGCACGATCGGGAGGGCGGGAAATCAGCCCCAGCATTTT.